These 3 T cell receptor beta chains were sequenced from one sample in a study of control samples from healthy donors and cancer patients. Data came from immunoSEQ multiplex PCR; TCRdb stores just in-frame clones and leaves some out. In the table there are 150,000 to 200,000 clones, just over 85% of which are singletons. Sequences were obtained from blood. The source of these receptors is a woman aged 30 to 39 in good health.

The V call is TRBV5-6, the J call TRBJ1-1; D call uncertain. Germline CDR1 is SGHDT and CDR2 is YYEEEE. This CDR3 has 13 residues. V was clipped by 4 bases and J by 1 base, with 8 bases between them. The CDR3 is CASSRRGNTEAFF. In DNA, the CDR3 is TGTGCCAGCAGCCGTCGGGGGAACACTGAAGCTTTCTTT.

The chain couples TRBV18 to TRBJ2-5; 7 bases are a match to TRBD1. CDR1 and CDR2 (germline): KGHSH, LQKENI. The junction had 2 bases not matched to a gene; V was cut back by 2 bases and J by 2 bases. The CDR3 is 14 residues long. CDR3 loop: CASSPGTVQETQYF. The CDR3 DNA follows: TGTGCCAGCTCACCAGGGACAGTTCAAGAGACCCAGTACTTC. The whole variable domain, remainder taken from reference TRBV18 and TRBJ2-5, is NAGVMQNPRHLVRRRGQEARLRCSPMKGHSHVYWYRQLPEEGLKFMVYLQKENIIDESGMPKERFSAEFPKEGPSILRIQQVVRGDSAAYFCASSPGTVQETQYFGPGTRLLVL.

The chain employs TRBV24-1 and TRBJ2-5, with TRBD2 as a possible D gene (6 bases). CDR1 and CDR2 (germline): KGHDR, SFDVKD. The CDR3 totals 15 residues. The V and J ends lost 3 bases and 5 bases respectively, with 15 bases between them. CDR3 amino acids: CATSDSSGVSETQYF. For the CDR3, the DNA is TGTGCCACCAGTGATAGTTCGGGGGTATCGGAGACCCAGTACTTC.